This T cell receptor beta chain was profiled in a study of neoadjuvant anti-PD-1 for oral cavity cancer. Whole-study context: Non-progressing patients received a fourth nivolumab dose near day 43, then surgery on days 50-56. Study outcomes and limitations: Post-treatment tumors with larger preexisting clones showed more shrinkage.

The time point is: after neoadjuvant nivolumab, at surgical resection. These newly diagnosed stage II-IVA oral cavity squamous cell carcinoma patients had no prior systemic or radiation treatment. Repertoires were generated with immunoSEQ multiplex PCR, while TCRdb's copy carries only in-frame clones and drops some. The sample has tens of thousands of clones; 35% to 50% are singletons. This clone was observed a few times. Antigen: not known. In the same sample, other DNA sequences code for this CDR3. The germline V gene encodes CDR1 SEHNR and CDR2 FQNEAQ (reference sequence). The CDR3 consists of 15 residues. Trimming took 1 base from V and 1 from J, leaving 8 bases between them.

This specimen was tumor tissue, taken after nivolumab (anti-PD-1) treatment. The sequence was obtained from a person between 40 and 85 years old with oral cavity squamous cell carcinoma. The chain uses TRBV7-9 and TRBJ1-5, with D tentatively TRBD1 (5 bases). The CDR3 spells CASSLGGSSNQPQHF. CDR3 coding DNA: TGTGCCAGCAGCTTAGGGGGGTCAAGCAATCAGCCCCAGCATTTT.